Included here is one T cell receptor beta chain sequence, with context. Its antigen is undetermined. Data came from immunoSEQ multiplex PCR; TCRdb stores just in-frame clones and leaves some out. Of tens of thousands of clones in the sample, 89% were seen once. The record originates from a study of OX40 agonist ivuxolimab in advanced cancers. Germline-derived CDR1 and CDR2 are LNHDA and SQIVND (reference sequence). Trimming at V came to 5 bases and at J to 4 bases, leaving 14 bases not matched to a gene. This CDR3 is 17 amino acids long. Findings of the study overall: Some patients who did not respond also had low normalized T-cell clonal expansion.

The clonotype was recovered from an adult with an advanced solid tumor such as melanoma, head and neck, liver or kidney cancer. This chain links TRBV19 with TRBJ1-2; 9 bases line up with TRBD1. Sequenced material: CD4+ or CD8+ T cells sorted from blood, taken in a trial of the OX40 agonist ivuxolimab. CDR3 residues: CASSALLRTGDAYGYTF. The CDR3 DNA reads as TGTGCCAGTAGTGCGCTCCTCCGGACAGGGGACGCCTATGGCTACACCTTC.